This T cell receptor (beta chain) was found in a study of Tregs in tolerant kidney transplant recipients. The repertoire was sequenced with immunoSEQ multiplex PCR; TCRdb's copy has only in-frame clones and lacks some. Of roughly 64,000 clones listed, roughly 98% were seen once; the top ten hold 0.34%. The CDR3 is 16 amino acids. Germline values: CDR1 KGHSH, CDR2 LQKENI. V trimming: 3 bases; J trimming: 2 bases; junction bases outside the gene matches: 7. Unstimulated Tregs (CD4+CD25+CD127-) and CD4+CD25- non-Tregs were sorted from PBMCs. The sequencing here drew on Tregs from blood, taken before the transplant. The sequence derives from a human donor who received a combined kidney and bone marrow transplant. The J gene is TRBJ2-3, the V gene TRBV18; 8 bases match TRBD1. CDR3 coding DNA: TGTGCCAGCTCACCCGGACAGGGTGGAACCACAGATACGCAGTATTTT. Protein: CASSPGQGGTTDTQYF.